The rows below give T cell receptor beta chains drawn from one sample of a study of blood T cell repertoires in COVID-19. Only in-frame clones appear in the TCRdb table, and some are missing; sequencing was by immunoSEQ multiplex PCR. The profile shows under 300,000 clones, 88% of them singletons. Sample: PBMCs or T cells enriched from blood (not recorded which). These TCRs come from a woman between 45 and 65 years old who had recovered from COVID-19. The CDR3 runs from the conserved cysteine through the conserved F or W. The order of the fields is D gene, J gene, V gene, clone size, CDR3 DNA, CDR3 protein. The D gene is left open where the match is weak. The listing skips clone size in some rows; elsewhere it reads once, few, many or a size class.

d_gene: -; j_gene: TRBJ1-3; v_gene: TRBV5-1; abundance: -; CDR3nt: TGCGCCAGCAGCGAGGACAGCAGCTCTGGAAACACCATATATTTT; CDR3aa: CASSEDSSSGNTIYF
d_gene: TRBD1; j_gene: TRBJ1-5; v_gene: TRBV5-6; abundance: -; CDR3nt: TGTGCCAGCAGCCGGGACAGAGATCGGCCCCAGCATTTT; CDR3aa: CASSRDRDRPQHF
d_gene: TRBD2; j_gene: TRBJ2-4; v_gene: TRBV7-2; abundance: once; CDR3nt: TGTGCCAGCAGCTATTCTAGCGGATTAGCCAAAAACATTCAGTACTTC; CDR3aa: CASSYSSGLAKNIQYF
d_gene: TRBD1; j_gene: TRBJ1-2; v_gene: TRBV7-2; abundance: -; CDR3nt: TGTGCCAGCAGCTTACAGGGGGCGGTGAGTGGCTACACCTTC; CDR3aa: CASSLQGAVSGYTF
d_gene: TRBD1; j_gene: TRBJ2-7; v_gene: TRBV6-6; abundance: -; CDR3nt: TGTGCCAGCAGCCCTCGGGACAGGGGGGTCAACGAGCAGTACTTC; CDR3aa: CASSPRDRGVNEQYF
d_gene: -; j_gene: TRBJ1-6; v_gene: TRBV28; abundance: -; CDR3nt: TGTGCCAGCAGTCTCCATAGGACAAGTGTTCAGTCACCCCTCCACTTT; CDR3aa: CASSLHRTSVQSPLHF
d_gene: TRBD1; j_gene: TRBJ2-2; v_gene: TRBV7-8; abundance: -; CDR3nt: TGTGCCAGCAGCCCCGGACAGGTCAGAAGCGGGGAGCTGTTTTTT; CDR3aa: CASSPGQVRSGELFF
d_gene: -; j_gene: TRBJ2-3; v_gene: TRBV6-5; abundance: -; CDR3nt: TGTGCCAGCAGTTCGGACTGGGGAGGCCCAGATACGCAGTATTTT; CDR3aa: CASSSDWGGPDTQYF
d_gene: TRBD1; j_gene: TRBJ1-2; v_gene: TRBV27; abundance: -; CDR3nt: TGTGCCAGCAGTCCCCTAATACGGGCAGGGGGTACTCCATATGGCTACACCTTC; CDR3aa: CASSPLIRAGGTPYGYTF
d_gene: TRBD2; j_gene: TRBJ2-7; v_gene: TRBV7-2; abundance: -; CDR3nt: TGTGCCAGCAGCTTAGCATCCGGGACTAGCTTCTACGAGCAGTACTTC; CDR3aa: CASSLASGTSFYEQYF
d_gene: -; j_gene: TRBJ2-7; v_gene: TRBV27; abundance: -; CDR3nt: TGTGCCAGCAGTTCACCTGTGGCGGGTACATCCTACGAGCAGTACTTC; CDR3aa: CASSSPVAGTSYEQYF
d_gene: TRBD1; j_gene: TRBJ1-2; v_gene: TRBV6-1; abundance: once; CDR3nt: TGTGCCAGCAGAGAAGGGGGCGTTGATGGCTACACCTTC; CDR3aa: CASREGGVDGYTF
d_gene: -; j_gene: TRBJ2-3; v_gene: TRBV29-1; abundance: -; CDR3nt: TGCAGCGCAGATGGGGAGGGGGGGGCAGATACGCAGTATTTT; CDR3aa: CSADGEGGADTQYF
d_gene: -; j_gene: TRBJ1-2; v_gene: TRBV29-1; abundance: -; CDR3nt: TGCAGCGTCCAGATACGCCTTTATGGCTACACCTTC; CDR3aa: CSVQIRLYGYTF
d_gene: -; j_gene: TRBJ2-2; v_gene: TRBV9; abundance: few; CDR3nt: TGTGCCAGCAGCGCCGGCTCAGCGGGGAACACCGGGGAGCTGTTTTTT; CDR3aa: CASSAGSAGNTGELFF
d_gene: -; j_gene: TRBJ2-3; v_gene: TRBV2; abundance: -; CDR3nt: TGTGCCAGCAGTGAACGACCTGGGTCAGGCTATACGCAGTATTTT; CDR3aa: CASSERPGSGYTQYF
d_gene: -; j_gene: TRBJ2-7; v_gene: TRBV30; abundance: -; CDR3nt: TGTGCCTGGATCCGAAGACGGGAGACCTACGAGCAGTACTTC; CDR3aa: CAWIRRRETYEQYF
d_gene: -; j_gene: TRBJ2-7; v_gene: TRBV6-2/TRBV6-3; abundance: -; CDR3nt: TGTGCCAGCAACCCCGCCCTCGGTGGAGGCGAGCAGTACTTC; CDR3aa: CASNPALGGGEQYF
d_gene: TRBD2; j_gene: TRBJ2-1; v_gene: TRBV7-7; abundance: once; CDR3nt: TGTGCTAGCAGCTTAGAAAGCGGGGGGCCGAATGAGCAGTTCTTC; CDR3aa: CASSLESGGPNEQFF
d_gene: TRBD1; j_gene: TRBJ1-2; v_gene: TRBV12-5; abundance: -; CDR3nt: TGTGCTAGTGGTTCCGGGCAATGGGACAGGGGGTTAACTCCTGGCTACACCTTC; CDR3aa: CASGSGQWDRGLTPGYTF
d_gene: TRBD1; j_gene: TRBJ2-7; v_gene: TRBV7-2; abundance: -; CDR3nt: TGTGCCAGCAGCTCCCAGACAGGGGGCTGGTACGAGCAGTACTTC; CDR3aa: CASSSQTGGWYEQYF
d_gene: TRBD2; j_gene: TRBJ2-1; v_gene: TRBV19; abundance: -; CDR3nt: TGTGCCAGTAGTATAGGTAGAGCGGGACTAGCGGGTGGAAATGAGCAGTTCTTC; CDR3aa: CASSIGRAGLAGGNEQFF
d_gene: -; j_gene: TRBJ1-4; v_gene: TRBV28; abundance: -; CDR3nt: TGTGCCAGTCGCGACAGTACCGCTAATGAAAAACTGTTTTTT; CDR3aa: CASRDSTANEKLFF
d_gene: TRBD1; j_gene: TRBJ1-1; v_gene: TRBV7-9; abundance: -; CDR3nt: TGTGCCAGCAGCTTTACAGGGGGCTCTTATGTCACTGAAGCTTTCTTT; CDR3aa: CASSFTGGSYVTEAFF
d_gene: TRBD2; j_gene: TRBJ2-5; v_gene: TRBV5-6; abundance: once; CDR3nt: TGTGCCAGCAGCAACGCCGGGAGGAGGAAGACCCAGTACTTC; CDR3aa: CASSNAGRRKTQYF
d_gene: -; j_gene: TRBJ2-1; v_gene: TRBV24-1; abundance: -; CDR3nt: TGTGCCACCAGTGGGGCTTCGGGATACAATGAGCAGTTCTTC; CDR3aa: CATSGASGYNEQFF
d_gene: -; j_gene: TRBJ2-4; v_gene: TRBV30; abundance: once; CDR3nt: TGTGCCTGGAGTCTGACTAGTGGCAAAAACATTCAGTACTTC; CDR3aa: CAWSLTSGKNIQYF
d_gene: TRBD1; j_gene: TRBJ2-5; v_gene: TRBV6-2/TRBV6-3; abundance: -; CDR3nt: TGTGCCAGCAGTTACCGGGCAGGGGGCGAGGAGACCCAGTACTTC; CDR3aa: CASSYRAGGEETQYF
d_gene: -; j_gene: TRBJ2-7; v_gene: TRBV4-3; abundance: -; CDR3nt: TGCGCCAGCAGCCAAGGCCCATACAGTCCCCACGAGCAGTACTTC; CDR3aa: CASSQGPYSPHEQYF
d_gene: -; j_gene: TRBJ1-5; v_gene: TRBV5-8; abundance: -; CDR3nt: TGTGCCAGCAGCTTGGGACAGAGGAGCAATCAGCCCCAGCATTTT; CDR3aa: CASSLGQRSNQPQHF
d_gene: -; j_gene: TRBJ1-3; v_gene: TRBV11-2; abundance: -; CDR3nt: TGTGCCAGCACTCCAGGGGTGGGAGGAAACACCATATATTTT; CDR3aa: CASTPGVGGNTIYF
d_gene: TRBD2; j_gene: TRBJ2-7; v_gene: TRBV9; abundance: -; CDR3nt: TGTGCCAGCAGGGAAGTTGGTATCCGCGGGAGAGTTTATCGCTCCTACGAGCAGTACTTC; CDR3aa: CASREVGIRGRVYRSYEQYF
d_gene: -; j_gene: TRBJ2-7; v_gene: TRBV5-6; abundance: -; CDR3nt: TGTGCCAGCAGCTTGGGAGGGTTACAGACCTACGAGCAGTACTTC; CDR3aa: CASSLGGLQTYEQYF
d_gene: -; j_gene: TRBJ2-3; v_gene: TRBV18; abundance: -; CDR3nt: TGTGCCAGCACCCCCGCAGGAGATACGCAGTATTTT; CDR3aa: CASTPAGDTQYF
d_gene: -; j_gene: TRBJ1-5; v_gene: TRBV13; abundance: -; CDR3nt: TGTGCCAGCAGCTCCGGGTCTTTTGTCGATCAGCCCCAGCATTTT; CDR3aa: CASSSGSFVDQPQHF
d_gene: -; j_gene: TRBJ1-1; v_gene: TRBV19; abundance: -; CDR3nt: TGTGCCAGTACCCCAAACACAGGGTCCACTGAAGCTTTCTTT; CDR3aa: CASTPNTGSTEAFF